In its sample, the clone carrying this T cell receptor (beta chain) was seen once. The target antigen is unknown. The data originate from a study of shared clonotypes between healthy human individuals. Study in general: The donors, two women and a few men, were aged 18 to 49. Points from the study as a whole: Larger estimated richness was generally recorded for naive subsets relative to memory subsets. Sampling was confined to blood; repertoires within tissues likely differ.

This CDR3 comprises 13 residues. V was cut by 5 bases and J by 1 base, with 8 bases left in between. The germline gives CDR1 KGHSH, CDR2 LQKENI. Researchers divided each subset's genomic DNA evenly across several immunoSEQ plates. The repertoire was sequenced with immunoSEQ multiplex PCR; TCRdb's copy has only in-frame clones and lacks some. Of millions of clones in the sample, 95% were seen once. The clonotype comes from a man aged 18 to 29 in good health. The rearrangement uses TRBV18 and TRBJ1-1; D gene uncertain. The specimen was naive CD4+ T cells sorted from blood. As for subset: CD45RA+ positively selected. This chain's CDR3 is CASSGPGNTEAFF. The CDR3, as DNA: TGTGCCAGCTCAGGCCCAGGGAACACTGAAGCTTTCTTT.